Sequencing of this T cell receptor beta chain was carried out in a study of CD8+CD57+ T cells in acquired aplastic anemia. Study in general: DNA from sorted CD4+ and CD8+ cells averaged around 3.5 ug.

Profiling of TCR beta VDJ combinations and CDR3 sequences used genomic DNA as template. TCRdb re-derived calls from the reads in MiXCR, one entry per CDR3 protein. The top ten clones hold about 9.5% of a sample with 150,000 to 200,000 distinct CDR3 sequences, roughly half of them seen once. The CDR3 sequence is 16 residues long. Trimming took off 4 bases at V and 2 bases at J, with 18 bases between the two ends. Germline V gene lookup returns CDR1 SGHAT and CDR2 FQDESV (reference sequence). Patients selected for sequencing had displayed CD8+CD57+ cell expansion by flow cytometry. This receptor was taken from a human donor with aplastic anemia. The sample comprised sorted CD4+, CD8+, or CD8+CD57+ T cells (not recorded which) from PBMCs. The chain couples TRBV11-1 to TRBJ2-7, with D possibly matching TRBD1 (6 bases). CDR3 DNA sequence: TGTGCCAGCAGCTATAGCTTCGGGACACACGCCTACGAGCAGTACTTC. Translated: CASSYSFGTHAYEQYF.